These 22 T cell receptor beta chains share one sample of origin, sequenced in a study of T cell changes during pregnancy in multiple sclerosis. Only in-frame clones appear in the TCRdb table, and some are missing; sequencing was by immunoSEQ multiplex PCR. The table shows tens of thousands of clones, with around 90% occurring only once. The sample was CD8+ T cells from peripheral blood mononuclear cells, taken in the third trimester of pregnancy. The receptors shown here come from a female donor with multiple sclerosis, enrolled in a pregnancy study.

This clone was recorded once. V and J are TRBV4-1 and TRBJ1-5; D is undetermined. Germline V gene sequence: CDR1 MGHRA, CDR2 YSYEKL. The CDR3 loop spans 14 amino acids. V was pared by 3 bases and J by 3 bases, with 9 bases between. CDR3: CASSHGRDNQPQHF. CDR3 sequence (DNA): TGCGCCAGCAGCCACGGGCGGGACAATCAGCCCCAGCATTTT.

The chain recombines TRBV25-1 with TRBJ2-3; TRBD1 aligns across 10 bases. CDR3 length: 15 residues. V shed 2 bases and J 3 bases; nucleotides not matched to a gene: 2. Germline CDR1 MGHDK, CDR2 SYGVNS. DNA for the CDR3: TGTGCCAGCAGTGAAGGACAGGGGGAAACAGATACGCAGTATTTT. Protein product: CASSEGQGETDTQYF.

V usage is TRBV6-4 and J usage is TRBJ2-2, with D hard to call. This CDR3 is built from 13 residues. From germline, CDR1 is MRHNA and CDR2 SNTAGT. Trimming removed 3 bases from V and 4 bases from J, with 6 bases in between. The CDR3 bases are TGTGCCAGCAGTGATGGGCCCACCGGGGAGCTGTTTTTT. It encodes CASSDGPTGELFF.

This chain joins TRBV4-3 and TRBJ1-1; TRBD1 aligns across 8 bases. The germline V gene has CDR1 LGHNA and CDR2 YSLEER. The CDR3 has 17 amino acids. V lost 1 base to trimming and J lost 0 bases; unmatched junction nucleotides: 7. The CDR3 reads CASSQGLDRVMNTEAFF. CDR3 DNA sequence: TGCGCCAGCAGCCAAGGTTTGGACAGGGTAATGAACACTGAAGCTTTCTTT.

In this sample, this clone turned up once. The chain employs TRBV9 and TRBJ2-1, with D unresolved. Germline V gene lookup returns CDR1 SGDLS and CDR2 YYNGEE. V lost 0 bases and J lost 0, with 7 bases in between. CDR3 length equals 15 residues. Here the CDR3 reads CASSVGTGSYNEQFF. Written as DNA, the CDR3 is TGTGCCAGCAGCGTAGGAACCGGCTCCTACAATGAGCAGTTCTTC.

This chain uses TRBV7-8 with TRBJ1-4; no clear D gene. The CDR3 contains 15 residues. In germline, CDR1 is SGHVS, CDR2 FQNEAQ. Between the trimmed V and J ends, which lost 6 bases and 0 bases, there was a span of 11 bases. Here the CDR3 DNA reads TGTGCCAGCAGTCCCTTTTTTGCAACTAATGAAAAACTGTTTTTT. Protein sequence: CASSPFFATNEKLFF.

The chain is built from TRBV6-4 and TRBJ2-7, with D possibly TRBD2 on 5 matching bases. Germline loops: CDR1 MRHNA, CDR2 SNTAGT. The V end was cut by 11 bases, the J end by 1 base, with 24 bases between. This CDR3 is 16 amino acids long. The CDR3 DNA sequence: TGTGCCCCTTCATCGGGTCGATCGGGGTGGTCCTACGAGCAGTACTTC. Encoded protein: CAPSSGRSGWSYEQYF.

The CDR3 nucleotides read TGTGCCAGCAGCGTAGCTAAGGGGGAGCTGTTTTTT. Encoded protein: CASSVAKGELFF. The chain employs TRBV9 and TRBJ2-2; D gene ambiguous. Per germline, CDR1 SGDLS and CDR2 YYNGEE. This CDR3 region has 12 residues. V was trimmed by 0 bases and J by 8 bases, leaving 5 bases between them.

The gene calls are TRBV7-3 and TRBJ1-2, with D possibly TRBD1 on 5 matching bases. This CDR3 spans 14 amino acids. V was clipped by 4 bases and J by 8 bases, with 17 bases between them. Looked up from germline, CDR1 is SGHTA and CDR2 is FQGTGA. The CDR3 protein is CASSSTRGVMGYTF. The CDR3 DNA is TGTGCCAGCAGCTCAACACGGGGGGTAATGGGCTACACCTTC.

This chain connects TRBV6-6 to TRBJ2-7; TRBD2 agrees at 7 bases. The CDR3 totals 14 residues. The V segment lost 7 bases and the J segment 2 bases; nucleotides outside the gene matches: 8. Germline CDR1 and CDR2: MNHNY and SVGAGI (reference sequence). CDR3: CASTGGTRPYEQYF. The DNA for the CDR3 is TGTGCCAGCACCGGGGGGACCCGGCCCTACGAGCAGTACTTC.

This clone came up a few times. For the CDR3, the DNA is TGTGCCACCAGCAGAGAGGGGGGGTCGGGGTACAATGAGCAGTTCTTC. The encoded protein is CATSREGGSGYNEQFF. The chain recombines TRBV15 with TRBJ2-1, with 7 bases fitting TRBD2. Germline CDR1 LNHNV, CDR2 YYDKDF (reference sequence). This CDR3 has 16 amino acids. With V trimmed by 0 bases and J by 4 bases, 6 bases remained unmatched.

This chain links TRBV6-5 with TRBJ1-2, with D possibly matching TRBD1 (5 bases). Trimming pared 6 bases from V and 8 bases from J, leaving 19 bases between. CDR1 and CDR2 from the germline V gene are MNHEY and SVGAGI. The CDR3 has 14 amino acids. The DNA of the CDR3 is TGTGCCAGCAGCAGCAGGGCTGGGTACAGGGGCTACACCTTC. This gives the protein CASSSRAGYRGYTF.

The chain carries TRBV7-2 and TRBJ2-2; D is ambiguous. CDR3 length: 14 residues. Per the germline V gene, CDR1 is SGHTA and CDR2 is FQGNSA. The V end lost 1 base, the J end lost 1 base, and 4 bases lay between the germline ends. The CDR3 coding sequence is TGTGCCAGCAGCTTAGGAGAGAACACCGGGGAGCTGTTTTTT. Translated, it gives CASSLGENTGELFF.

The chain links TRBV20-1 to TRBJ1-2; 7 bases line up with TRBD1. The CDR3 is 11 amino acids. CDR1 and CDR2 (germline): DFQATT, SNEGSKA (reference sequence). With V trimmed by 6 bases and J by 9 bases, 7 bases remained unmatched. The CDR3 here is CSASLQGSYTF. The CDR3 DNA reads TGCAGTGCCTCACTACAGGGGAGCTACACCTTC.

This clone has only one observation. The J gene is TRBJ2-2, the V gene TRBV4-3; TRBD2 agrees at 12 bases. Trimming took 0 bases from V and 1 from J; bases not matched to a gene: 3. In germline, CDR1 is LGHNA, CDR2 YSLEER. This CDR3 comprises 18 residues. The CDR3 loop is CASSQEMGLAGNTGELFF. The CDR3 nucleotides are TGCGCCAGCAGCCAAGAGATGGGACTAGCGGGGAACACCGGGGAGCTGTTTTTT.

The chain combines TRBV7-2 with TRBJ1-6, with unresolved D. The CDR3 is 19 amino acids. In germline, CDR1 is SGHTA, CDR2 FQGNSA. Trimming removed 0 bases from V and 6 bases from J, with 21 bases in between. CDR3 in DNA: TGTGCCAGCAGCTTAGCCCTGGTTCGAGGGCAGCGGCTTAATTCACCCCTCCACTTT. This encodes CASSLALVRGQRLNSPLHF.

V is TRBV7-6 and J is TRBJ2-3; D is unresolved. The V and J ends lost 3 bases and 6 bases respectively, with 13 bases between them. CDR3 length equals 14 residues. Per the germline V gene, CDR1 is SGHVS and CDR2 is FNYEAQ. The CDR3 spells CASSFQGGSDTQYF. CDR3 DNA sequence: TGTGCCAGCAGCTTCCAAGGCGGCTCCGATACGCAGTATTTT. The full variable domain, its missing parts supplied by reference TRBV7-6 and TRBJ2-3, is GAGVSQSPRYKVTKRGQDVALRCDPISGHVSLYWYRQALGQGPEFLTYFNYEAQQDKSGLPNDRFSAERPEGSISTLTIQRTEQRDSAMYRCASSFQGGSDTQYFGPGTRLTVL.

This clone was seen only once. As DNA, the CDR3 is TGTGCCAGCAGCTTCAGTCCGGGAATGAACACTGAAGCTTTCTTT. It translates to CASSFSPGMNTEAFF. The chain is built from TRBV5-6 and TRBJ1-1; D remains ambiguous. V lost 2 bases to trimming and J lost 0 bases, with 11 bases between them. Germline CDR1 and CDR2: SGHDT and YYEEEE. This CDR3 is 15 amino acids long.

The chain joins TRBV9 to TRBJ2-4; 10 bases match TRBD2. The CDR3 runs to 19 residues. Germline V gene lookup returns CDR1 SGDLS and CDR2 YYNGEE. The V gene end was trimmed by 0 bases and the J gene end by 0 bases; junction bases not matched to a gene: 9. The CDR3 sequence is CASSVASGGEDRAKNIQYF. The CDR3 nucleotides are TGTGCCAGCAGCGTAGCAAGCGGGGGGGAGGATCGAGCCAAAAACATTCAGTACTTC.

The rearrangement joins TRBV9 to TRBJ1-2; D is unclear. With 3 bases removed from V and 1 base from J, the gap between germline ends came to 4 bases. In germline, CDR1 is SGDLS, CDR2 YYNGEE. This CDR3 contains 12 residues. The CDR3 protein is CASSALNYGYTF. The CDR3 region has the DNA TGTGCCAGCAGCGCCCTTAACTATGGCTACACCTTC.

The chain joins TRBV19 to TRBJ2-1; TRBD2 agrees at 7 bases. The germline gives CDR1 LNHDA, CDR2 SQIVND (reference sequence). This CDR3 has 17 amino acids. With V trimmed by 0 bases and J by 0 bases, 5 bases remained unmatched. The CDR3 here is CASSIDSGYSSYNEQFF. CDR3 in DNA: TGTGCCAGTAGTATAGATAGCGGGTATAGCTCCTACAATGAGCAGTTCTTC.

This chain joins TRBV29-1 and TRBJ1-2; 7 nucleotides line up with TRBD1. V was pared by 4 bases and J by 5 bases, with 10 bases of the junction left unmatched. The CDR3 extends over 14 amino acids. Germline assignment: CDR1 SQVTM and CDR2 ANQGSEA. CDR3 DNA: TGCAGCGTTGGACCAGGGGGGCCTTGGTATGGCTACACCTTC. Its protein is CSVGPGGPWYGYTF.